One sample yielded the 5 T cell receptor beta chains listed below, sequenced in a study of cytotoxic CD8 clonotypes in ibrutinib-treated CLL. Assay: immunoSEQ multiplex PCR; the TCRdb copy retains only in-frame clones and omits some. Of around 130,000 clones in the sample, around four fifths were seen once. This sample comprised PBMCs, obtained after 24 months of ibrutinib treatment. The source of these receptors is a human donor with chronic lymphocytic leukemia.

This sequence joins TRBV7-2 and TRBJ1-3; D ambiguous. The germline gives CDR1 SGHTA, CDR2 FQGNSA. Trimming cost V 3 bases and J 4 bases, with 16 bases left between them. The CDR3 spans 16 residues. The CDR3 region is CASSFHGRTPGNTIYF. DNA for the CDR3: TGTGCCAGCAGCTTCCACGGGAGAACGCCAGGAAACACCATATATTTT. Supplemented by reference TRBV7-2 and TRBJ1-3, the full variable domain reads GAGVSQSPSNKVTEKGKDVELRCDPISGHTALYWYRQSLGQGLEFLIYFQGNSAPDKSGLPSDRFSAERTGGSVSTLTIQRTQQEDSAVYLCASSFHGRTPGNTIYFGEGSWLTVV.

This rearrangement joins TRBV6-5 to TRBJ2-5; D may be TRBD1 (5 bases). CDR1 MNHEY and CDR2 SVGAGI come from the germline V gene. The CDR3 sequence is 12 residues long. The ends were cut back, 6 bases at V and 1 base at J, with 6 bases in the middle. This chain's CDR3 is CASSDSQETQYF. CDR3 coding DNA: TGTGCCAGCAGCGACAGCCAAGAGACCCAGTACTTC.

This chain joins TRBV7-2 and TRBJ2-1; possibly TRBD1 or TRBD2 for D (5 bases each). CDR3 length: 15 residues. The ends were cut back, 1 base at V and 4 bases at J, with 11 bases in the middle. Germline assignment: CDR1 SGHTA and CDR2 FQGNSA. The CDR3 loop is CASSLDSGAYNEQFF. The CDR3 nucleotides read TGTGCCAGCAGCTTAGATTCCGGGGCGTACAATGAGCAGTTCTTC. Combining the CDR3 with reference TRBV7-2 and TRBJ2-1 gives the whole variable domain GAGVSQSPSNKVTEKGKDVELRCDPISGHTALYWYRQSLGQGLEFLIYFQGNSAPDKSGLPSDRFSAERTGGSVSTLTIQRTQQEDSAVYLCASSLDSGAYNEQFFGPGTRLTVL.

The chain couples TRBV29-1 to TRBJ2-6; weak D call: TRBD1 (5 bases). CDR3 length equals 16 residues. CDR1 SQVTM and CDR2 ANQGSEA come from the germline V gene. V was cut by 5 bases and J by 4 bases, with 18 bases left in between. The CDR3: CSVTDSLGSGANVLTF. In nucleotides, the CDR3 is TGCAGCGTTACCGACAGCTTAGGATCCGGGGCCAACGTCCTGACTTTC.

The V and J genes are TRBV5-8 and TRBJ1-6, with no clear D. In germline, CDR1 is SGHTS, CDR2 YDEGEE. The CDR3 is 15 residues long. V was trimmed by 2 bases and J by 7 bases, leaving 13 bases between them. CDR3 in DNA: TGTGCCAGCAGCTTCCGGTTTGGCGAGAATTCACCCCTCCACTTT. It codes for CASSFRFGENSPLHF.